The 15 T cell receptor beta chains in this list originate from one sample, sequenced in a study of regulatory T cells in long-lasting Graves disease. Described time point: newly diagnosed GD, antithyroid drugs for less than 3 months. PBMC-extracted RNA yielded the TCR library. The authors built TCR beta libraries using iRepertoire HTBI primers and Arm-PCR of CDR3 regions. TCRdb reprocessed the multiplex PCR reads with MiXCR, giving one entry per CDR3 protein. The sample lists roughly 530,000 distinct CDR3 sequences; more than 15% were seen once. These records were also assigned to another study, of T cells in Graves' hyperthyroidism and ophthalmopathy.

The material was peripheral blood mononuclear cells (PBMCs), obtained at new diagnosis, from a patient treated with antithyroid drugs. The receptors were sampled from a woman aged 35-60 years with Graves disease.

The genes are TRBV6-1 and TRBJ2-5; 10 nucleotides agree with TRBD2. The V segment lost 7 bases and the J segment 1 base; nucleotides outside the gene matches: 12. CDR1 and CDR2 from the germline V gene are MNHNS and SASEGT. The length of the CDR3 is 17 residues. The DNA for the CDR3 is TGTGCCAGCAACTCCCCGTCGACTAGCGGGCTCCAAGAGACCCAGTACTTC. This codes for CASNSPSTSGLQETQYF.

The table lists this clonotype with many counts. J is TRBJ2-3 and V is TRBV7-8; possible D gene TRBD2, 5 bases. V lost 1 base and J 7 bases, leaving 12 bases between the germline ends. Germline CDR1 reads SGHVS; CDR2 reads FQNEAQ. The CDR3 runs 14 residues. CDR3 bases: TGTGCCAGCAGCTTAGAGTCCACGGGATATACGCAGTATTTT. It is translated as CASSLESTGYTQYF.

This clonotype was picked up many times. The rearrangement links TRBV28 to TRBJ2-7; D is perhaps TRBD1 (6 bases). Trimming left V 6 bases short and J 1 base short, with 13 bases between. Germline V gives CDR1 MDHEN, CDR2 SYDVKM. CDR3 length: 14 residues. CDR3 residues: CASRRDTVSYEQYF. The CDR3 nucleotides are TGTGCCAGCAGAAGGGACACTGTTTCCTACGAGCAGTACTTC.

This clonotype was seen at least ten times. Relative to the germline gene, one junction end is altered; a read error may explain this. The chain links TRBV12-3 or TRBV12-4 to TRBJ1-4, with D uncertain. The length of the CDR3 is 11 residues. Here the CDR3 reads CASSLGALALF. The CDR3, as DNA: TGTGCCAGCAGTTTAGGGGCCCTCGCGCTTTTT.

This chain uses TRBV11-2 with TRBJ1-1; D unresolved. The V gene lost 3 bases and the J gene lost 1 base, with 12 bases spanning the gap. The CDR3 has 15 residues. From germline, CDR1 is SGHAT and CDR2 FQNNGV. Here the CDR3 reads CASSLEAGTNTEAFF. The CDR3 DNA sequence: TGTGCCAGCAGCTTGGAGGCGGGAACGAACACTGAAGCTTTCTTT.

This clonotype was seen repeatedly, ten times or more. The rearrangement joins TRBV12-3 or TRBV12-4 to TRBJ1-5, with D perhaps matching TRBD1 (5 bases). The V end was cut by 7 bases, the J end by 6 bases, with 13 bases between. The CDR3 is 13 residues long. The CDR3: CASTPVGGQPQHF. CDR3 coding DNA: TGTGCCAGCACTCCTGTGGGGGGTCAGCCCCAGCATTTT.

Only a few counts were recorded for this clonotype. One junction end does not reproduce the germline sequence, and a read error may be involved. The chain carries TRBV6-1 and TRBJ2-6; possibly TRBD1 or TRBD2 for D (5 bases each). Germline loops: CDR1 MNHNS, CDR2 SASEGT. The CDR3 covers 18 residues. The CDR3 is CASSVDEGPHSGANVPTF. The CDR3 DNA is TGTGCCAGCAGTGTGGACGAGGGGCCGCACTCTGGGGCCAACGTCCCGACTTTC.

This clonotype was counted at least ten times. The chain recombines TRBV15 with TRBJ1-4; D is undetermined. Trimming pared 8 bases from V and 6 bases from J, leaving 16 bases between. This CDR3 is built from 14 residues. Germline lookup yields CDR1 LNHNV and CDR2 YYDKDF (reference sequence). Here the CDR3 reads CATRRTGIHEKLFF. In DNA form, the CDR3 reads TGTGCCACCCGACGGACGGGAATCCATGAAAAACTGTTTTTT.

A single count supports this clonotype. This may stem from a read error, because a much larger clone lies one nucleotide away. The chain links TRBV10-3 to TRBJ2-5, with TRBD2 matching over 12 bases. Germline V gene lookup returns CDR1 ENHRY and CDR2 SYGVKD. This CDR3 is built from 17 residues. The CDR3 spells CAISEPRLAGDHETQYF. The CDR3 DNA is TGTGCCATCAGTGAACCGAGACTAGCGGGGGACCACGAGACCCAGTACTTC.

This clonotype turned up a few times. The V call is TRBV19, the J call TRBJ1-6; D ambiguous. This CDR3 is built from 14 residues. Trimming cost V 8 bases and J 0 bases, with 8 bases left between them. CDR1 and CDR2 from the germline V gene are LNHDA and SQIVND (reference sequence). CDR3 sequence reads: CASAESSYNSPLHF. The CDR3 coding sequence is TGTGCCAGTGCGGAGAGCTCCTATAATTCACCCCTCCACTTT.

This chain uses TRBV15 with TRBJ1-2; TRBD1 is a possible D gene (5 bases). V lost 5 bases to trimming and J lost 8 bases, with 12 bases between them. CDR1 and CDR2 (germline): LNHNV, YYDKDF (reference sequence). The CDR3 is 12 residues long. The CDR3 protein is CATSLNWGGYTF. As DNA, the CDR3 is TGTGCCACCAGCCTTAATTGGGGGGGCTACACCTTC.

V gene TRBV24-1 combines with J gene TRBJ1-2; D may be TRBD1 (5 bases). From germline, CDR1 is KGHDR and CDR2 SFDVKD. V was shortened by 3 bases and J by 5 bases, with 15 bases between the two germline ends. The CDR3 sequence is 15 residues long. This CDR3 reads CATSDPGTAPYGYTF. The CDR3 DNA follows: TGTGCCACCAGTGATCCCGGGACGGCGCCTTATGGCTACACCTTC.

This clonotype appeared many times. This chain uses TRBV6-1 with TRBJ1-2; 7 nucleotides align to TRBD1. V dropped 6 bases and J dropped 6; count of bases not matched to a gene: 13. The CDR3 spans 15 residues. Per germline, CDR1 MNHNS and CDR2 SASEGT. The CDR3 nucleotides read TGTGCCAGCAGCGACTCAGGGGGTACGGCCCATGGCTACACCTTC. Translation gives CASSDSGGTAHGYTF.

This clonotype has a count of ten or more. The rearrangement uses TRBV18 and TRBJ1-1; maybe TRBD1 (6 bases). The CDR3 loop spans 14 amino acids. The V end was cut by 4 bases, the J end by 5 bases, with 14 bases between. Germline assignment: CDR1 KGHSH and CDR2 LQKENI. CDR3 in amino acids: CASSQTQGGTEAFF. As DNA, the CDR3 is TGTGCCAGCTCACAAACTCAAGGGGGGACTGAAGCTTTCTTT.

The sample holds a few counts of this clonotype. This chain uses TRBV12-3 or TRBV12-4 with TRBJ1-5, with D uncertain. V lost 4 bases and J 3 bases, leaving 10 bases between the germline ends. The CDR3 extends over 14 amino acids. The CDR3 loop reads CASSSAASNQPQHF. CDR3 in DNA: TGTGCCAGCAGTTCGGCGGCTTCCAATCAGCCCCAGCATTTT.